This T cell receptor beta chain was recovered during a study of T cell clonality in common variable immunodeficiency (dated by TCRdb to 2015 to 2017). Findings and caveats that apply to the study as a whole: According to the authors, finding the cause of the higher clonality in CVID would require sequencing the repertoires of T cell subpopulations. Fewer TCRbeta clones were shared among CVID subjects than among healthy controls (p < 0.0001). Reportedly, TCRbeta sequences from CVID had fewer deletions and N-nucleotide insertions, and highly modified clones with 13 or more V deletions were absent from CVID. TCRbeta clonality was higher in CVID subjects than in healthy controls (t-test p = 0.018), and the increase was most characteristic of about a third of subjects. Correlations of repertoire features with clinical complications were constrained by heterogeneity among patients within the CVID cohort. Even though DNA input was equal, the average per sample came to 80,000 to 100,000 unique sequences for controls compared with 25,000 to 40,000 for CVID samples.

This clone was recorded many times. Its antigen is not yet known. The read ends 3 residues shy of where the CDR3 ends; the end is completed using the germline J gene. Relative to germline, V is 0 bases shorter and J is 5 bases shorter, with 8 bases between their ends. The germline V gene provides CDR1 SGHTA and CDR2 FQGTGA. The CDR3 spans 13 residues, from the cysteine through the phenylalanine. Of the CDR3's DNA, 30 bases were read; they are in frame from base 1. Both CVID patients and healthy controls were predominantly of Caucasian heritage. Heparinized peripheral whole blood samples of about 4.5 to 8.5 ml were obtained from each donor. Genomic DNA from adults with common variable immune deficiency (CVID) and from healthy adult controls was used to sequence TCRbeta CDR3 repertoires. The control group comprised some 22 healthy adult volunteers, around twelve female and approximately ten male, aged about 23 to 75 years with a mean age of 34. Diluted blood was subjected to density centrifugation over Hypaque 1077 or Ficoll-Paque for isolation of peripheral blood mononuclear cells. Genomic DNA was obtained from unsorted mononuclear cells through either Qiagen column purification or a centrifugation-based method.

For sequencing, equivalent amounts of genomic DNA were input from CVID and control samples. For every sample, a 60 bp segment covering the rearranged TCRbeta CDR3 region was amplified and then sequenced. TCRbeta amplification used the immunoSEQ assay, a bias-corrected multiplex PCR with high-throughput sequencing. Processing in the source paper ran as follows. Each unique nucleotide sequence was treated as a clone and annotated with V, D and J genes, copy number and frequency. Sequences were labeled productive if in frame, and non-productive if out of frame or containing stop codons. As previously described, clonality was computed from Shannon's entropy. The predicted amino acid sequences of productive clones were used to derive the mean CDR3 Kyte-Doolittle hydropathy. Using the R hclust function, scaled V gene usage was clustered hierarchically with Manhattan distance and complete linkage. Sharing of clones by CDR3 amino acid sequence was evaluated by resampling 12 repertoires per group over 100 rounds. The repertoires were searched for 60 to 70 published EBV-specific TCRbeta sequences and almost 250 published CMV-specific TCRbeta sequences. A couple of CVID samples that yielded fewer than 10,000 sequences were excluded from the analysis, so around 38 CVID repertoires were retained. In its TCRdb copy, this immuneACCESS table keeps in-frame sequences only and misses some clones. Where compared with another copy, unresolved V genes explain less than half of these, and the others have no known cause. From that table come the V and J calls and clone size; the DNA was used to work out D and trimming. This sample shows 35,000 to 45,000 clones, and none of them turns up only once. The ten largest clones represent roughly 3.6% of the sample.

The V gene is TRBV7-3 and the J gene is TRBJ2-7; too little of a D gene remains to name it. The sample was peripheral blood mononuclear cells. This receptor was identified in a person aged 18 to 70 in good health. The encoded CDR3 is CASSLTGTHEQYF. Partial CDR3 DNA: TGTGCCAGCAGCTTAACAGGTACCCACGAG.